The 17 T cell receptor beta chains below were found in one sample sequenced in a study of cytomegalovirus exposure and HLA in healthy donors. Researchers ran the PCR with 60 Vbeta and 13 Jbeta primers. Data came from immunoSEQ multiplex PCR; TCRdb stores just in-frame clones and leaves some out. Of 150,000 to 200,000 clones listed, approximately 84% are singletons. Sequencing used PBMCs. Receptor source: a man in his fifties in good health and CMV-seropositive.

This clone was detected only once. This chain connects TRBV6-6 to TRBJ1-1, with D maybe TRBD1 (5 bases). This CDR3 region has 14 residues. V shed 6 bases and J shed 4 bases, with 15 bases lying between them. Germline CDR1 is MNHNY and CDR2 is SVGAGI (reference sequence). The CDR3: CASSRQNPGTEAFF. The CDR3 DNA sequence: TGTGCCAGCAGCAGACAGAATCCCGGCACTGAAGCTTTCTTT.

The chain recombines TRBV27 with TRBJ1-6; 7 bases are a match to TRBD1. Germline V gene lookup returns CDR1 MNHEY and CDR2 SMNVEV (reference sequence). Unmatched junction bases numbered 8, after V lost 6 bases and J lost 6 bases. This CDR3 comprises 15 residues. CDR3 nucleotides: TGTGCCAGCAGCCGGGACAGTTTTTTTAATTCACCCCTCCACTTT. This encodes CASSRDSFFNSPLHF.

This clone appeared a single time. Other DNA sequences from this sample encode an identical CDR3 as well. The chain joins TRBV6-6 to TRBJ1-2; a weak D match, TRBD1 (5 bases). The CDR3 loop spans 14 amino acids. Trimming took off 0 bases at V and 2 bases at J, with 7 bases between the two ends. The germline V gene encodes CDR1 MNHNY and CDR2 SVGAGI (reference sequence). The CDR3 sequence: CASSYSGGNYGYTF. In DNA form, the CDR3 reads TGTGCCAGCAGTTACTCTGGGGGGAACTATGGCTACACCTTC.

This clone was seen more than once but under ten times. V is TRBV19 and J is TRBJ1-5; D unresolved. The germline gives CDR1 LNHDA, CDR2 SQIVND (reference sequence). V was pared by 6 bases and J by 3 bases, with 15 bases between. The length of the CDR3 is 15 residues. CDR3 DNA: TGTGCCAGTAGACCCGTCGAGCGACCCAATCAGCCCCAGCATTTT. Amino acids: CASRPVERPNQPQHF.

The V gene is TRBV6-1, the J gene TRBJ2-1; 9 bases fit TRBD1. This CDR3 has 13 residues. Germline CDR1 is MNHNS and CDR2 is SASEGT. V was pared by 4 bases and J by 8 bases, with 3 bases of the junction left unmatched. The CDR3 DNA is TGTGCCAGCAGTGGGGACAGGGTCCATGAGCAGTTCTTC. This codes for CASSGDRVHEQFF.

A single count supports this clone. The chain has TRBV14 and TRBJ1-1; possible D gene TRBD1, 6 bases. Trimming pared 4 bases from V and 9 bases from J, leaving 12 bases between. This CDR3 is built from 12 residues. Germline V gene lookup returns CDR1 SGHDN and CDR2 FVKESK. The CDR3 DNA reads TGTGCCAGCAGCCGTGCCAGGGGAAAAGCTTTCTTT. Protein: CASSRARGKAFF.

This clone was seen only a few times. The chain employs TRBV9 and TRBJ2-7, with TRBD2 identical over 14 bases. Unmatched junction bases numbered 7, after V lost 3 bases and J lost 5 bases. Germline-derived CDR1 and CDR2 are SGDLS and YYNGEE. The CDR3 totals 16 residues. The CDR3 bases are TGTGCCAGCAGCGACGGGACTAGCGGGGGAAAAGACGAGCAGTACTTC. Residues: CASSDGTSGGKDEQYF.

The chain uses TRBV7-9 and TRBJ2-4, with TRBD1 matching over 9 bases. The CDR3 is 19 residues long. The J segment lost 13 bases and the V segment lost 3 bases, leaving 25 bases of the junction unmatched. CDR1 is SEHNR, CDR2 FQNEAQ, per germline (reference sequence). CDR3 in DNA: TGTGCCAGCAGCTTGGCGTTTTGGGACAGGGACAGAAACTCCCAAAGGCAGTACTTC. Its protein is CASSLAFWDRDRNSQRQYF.

This clone appeared once. The chain joins TRBV5-5 to TRBJ1-4; D is uncertain. The CDR3 extends over 12 amino acids. The germline CDR1 and CDR2 sequences are SGHKS and YYEKEE (reference sequence). The V end lost 2 bases, the J end lost 4 bases, and 3 bases lay between the germline ends. CDR3 sequence: CASSFLNEKLFF. The CDR3 bases are TGTGCCAGCAGCTTCCTTAATGAAAAACTGTTTTTT.

The V gene is TRBV30, the J gene TRBJ2-2; D remains ambiguous. Per the germline V gene, CDR1 is GTSNPN and CDR2 is SVGIG (reference sequence). CDR3 size: 13 residues. V gave up 0 bases and J gave up 5 bases, with 7 bases separating them. CDR3 amino acids: CAWSVLKTGELFF. CDR3 DNA sequence: TGTGCCTGGAGTGTACTCAAAACCGGGGAGCTGTTTTTT.

The genes are TRBV25-1 and TRBJ2-7; D is unresolved. Germline V gene data show CDR1 as MGHDK and CDR2 as SYGVNS. V was trimmed by 6 bases and J by 3 bases, leaving 6 bases between them. CDR3 length equals 11 residues. CDR3 protein: CASRTYYEQYF. The CDR3 DNA reads as TGTGCCAGCAGAACATACTACGAGCAGTACTTC.

This clone was seen more than once but under ten times. The chain has TRBV18 and TRBJ1-1; D ambiguous. The CDR3 has 14 amino acids. V gave up 4 bases and J gave up 0 bases, with 9 bases separating them. CDR1 KGHSH and CDR2 LQKENI come from the germline V gene. CDR3 loop: CASSQREMNTEAFF. In DNA, the CDR3 is TGTGCCAGCTCACAGAGGGAAATGAACACTGAAGCTTTCTTT.

This chain joins TRBV28 and TRBJ2-5, with D possibly matching TRBD1 (6 bases). CDR1 is MDHEN and CDR2 is SYDVKM in the germline V gene. The V end was cut by 3 bases, the J end by 5 bases, with 25 bases between. CDR3 length: 18 residues. CDR3 sequence reads: CASSFWAGARLMQETQYF. CDR3 DNA: TGTGCCAGCAGTTTTTGGGCAGGGGCGAGATTGATGCAGGAGACCCAGTACTTC.

The chain has TRBV28 and TRBJ1-5; the D gene is possibly TRBD1 (6 bases). CDR1 and CDR2 (germline): MDHEN, SYDVKM. The V end was cut by 6 bases, the J end by 7 bases, with 19 bases between. The CDR3 spans 15 residues. For the CDR3, the DNA is TGTGCCAGCAGGGGGGGTGGCGGGGGCTGGCAGCCCCAGCATTTT. Amino acid sequence: CASRGGGGGWQPQHF. Together with reference TRBV28 and TRBJ1-5, the CDR3 gives the full variable domain: DVKVTQSSRYLVKRTGEKVFLECVQDMDHENMFWYRQDPGLGLRLIYFSYDVKMKEKGDIPEGYSVSREKKERFSLILESASTNQTSMYLCASRGGGGGWQPQHFGDGTRLSIL.

The chain has TRBV5-1 and TRBJ1-4; no reliable D call. Trimming removed 4 bases at V and 2 bases at J, with 12 bases between. CDR3 length: 15 residues. CDR1 is SGHRS, CDR2 YFSETQ, per germline. DNA of the CDR3: TGCGCCAGCAGCCCGAAGAGGTATACTAATGAAAAACTGTTTTTT. It is translated as CASSPKRYTNEKLFF.

The chain uses TRBV28 and TRBJ2-3; possible D gene TRBD2, 7 bases. Germline values: CDR1 MDHEN, CDR2 SYDVKM. This CDR3 has 12 amino acids. V was trimmed by 8 bases and J by 3 bases, leaving 9 bases between them. The CDR3 DNA reads as TGTGCCAGCGGGGGGGCTACAGATACGCAGTATTTT. This translates into CASGGATDTQYF.

There are a few counts of this clone. The J gene is TRBJ2-7, the V gene TRBV25-1, with D possibly matching TRBD2 (5 bases). Germline values: CDR1 MGHDK, CDR2 SYGVNS. The CDR3 extends over 14 amino acids. V lost 0 bases and J lost 6, with 12 bases in between. The chain's CDR3 is CASSEYMSSGEQYF. The CDR3 DNA reads as TGTGCCAGCAGTGAATATATGTCGAGCGGCGAGCAGTACTTC.